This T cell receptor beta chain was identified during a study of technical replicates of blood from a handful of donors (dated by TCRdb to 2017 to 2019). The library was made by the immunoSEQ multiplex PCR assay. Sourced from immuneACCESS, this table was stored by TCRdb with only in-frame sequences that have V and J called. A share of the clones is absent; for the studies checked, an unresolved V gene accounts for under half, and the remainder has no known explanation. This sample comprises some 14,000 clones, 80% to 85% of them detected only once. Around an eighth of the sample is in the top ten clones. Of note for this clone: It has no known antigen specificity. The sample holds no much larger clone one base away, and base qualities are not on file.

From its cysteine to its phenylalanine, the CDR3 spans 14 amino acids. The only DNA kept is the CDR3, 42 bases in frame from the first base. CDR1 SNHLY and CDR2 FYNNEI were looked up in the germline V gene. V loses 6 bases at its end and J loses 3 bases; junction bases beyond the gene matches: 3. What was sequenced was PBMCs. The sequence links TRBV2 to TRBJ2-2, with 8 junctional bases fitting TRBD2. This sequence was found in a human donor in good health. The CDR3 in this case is CASRWRGDTGELFF. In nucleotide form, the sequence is TGTGCCAGCAGATGGCGGGGGGACACCGGGGAGCTGTTTTTT.